The TCR beta chain described here comes from a study of blood T cell repertoires in COVID-19. This CDR3 has 15 residues. With 7 bases clipped from V and 5 bases from J, the junction kept 13 bases outside the gene matches. Germline CDR1 LGHDT, CDR2 YNNKEL (reference sequence). How the authors handled the data: Amplification with reference gene primers provided the estimates of nucleated cell counts. Sequencing was performed with immunoSEQ multiplex PCR; in TCRdb, only in-frame clones are kept and a portion is missing. For V, J and clone size, that table is used; D and trimming come from the DNA. The sample contains under 150,000 clones, 88% of which appear only once.

Sequencing was performed on peripheral blood. The clonotype originates from a man aged 65-85 years with active COVID-19. V is TRBV3-1 (or the pseudogene TRBV3-2) and J is TRBJ2-5; 7 bases match TRBD1. The CDR3 DNA sequence: TGTGCCAGCAACCACCGGGCAGGGGGTGCGGAGACCCAGTACTTC. This translates into CASNHRAGGAETQYF.